This TCR beta chain was found in a study of technical replicates of blood from a handful of donors. The repertoire was sequenced with immunoSEQ multiplex PCR; TCRdb's copy has only in-frame clones and lacks some. The table has some 76,000 clones, roughly 98% seen once. CDR3 size: 16 residues. The trim removed 4 bases at V and 0 bases at J, leaving 2 bases unmatched. CDR1 and CDR2 from the germline V gene are SGHRS and YFSETQ. The sequence was collected from a human donor in good health. The chain joins TRBV5-1 to TRBJ2-3; 13 bases are a match to TRBD2. The sequenced material came from T cells isolated from PBMCs. The CDR3 is CASSGGLAGSTDTQYF. CDR3 nucleotides: TGCGCCAGCAGCGGGGGACTAGCGGGAAGCACAGATACGCAGTATTTT. Drawing the rest from reference TRBV5-1 and TRBJ2-3, the complete variable domain is KAGVTQTPRYLIKTRGQQVTLSCSPISGHRSVSWYQQTPGQGLQFLFEYFSETQRNKGNFPGRFSGRQFSNSRSEMNVSTLELGDSALYLCASSGGLAGSTDTQYFGPGTRLTVL.